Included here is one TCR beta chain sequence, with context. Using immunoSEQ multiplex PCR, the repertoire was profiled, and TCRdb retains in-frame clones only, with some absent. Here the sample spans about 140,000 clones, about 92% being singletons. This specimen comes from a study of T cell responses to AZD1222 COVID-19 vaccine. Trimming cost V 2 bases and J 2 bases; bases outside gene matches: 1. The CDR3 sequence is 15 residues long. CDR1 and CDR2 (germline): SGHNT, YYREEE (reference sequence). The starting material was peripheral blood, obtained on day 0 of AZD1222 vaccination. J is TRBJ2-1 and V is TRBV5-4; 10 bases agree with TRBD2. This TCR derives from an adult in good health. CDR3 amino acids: CASSLGTSAYNEQFF. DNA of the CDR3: TGTGCCAGCAGCTTAGGGACTAGCGCCTACAATGAGCAGTTCTTC.